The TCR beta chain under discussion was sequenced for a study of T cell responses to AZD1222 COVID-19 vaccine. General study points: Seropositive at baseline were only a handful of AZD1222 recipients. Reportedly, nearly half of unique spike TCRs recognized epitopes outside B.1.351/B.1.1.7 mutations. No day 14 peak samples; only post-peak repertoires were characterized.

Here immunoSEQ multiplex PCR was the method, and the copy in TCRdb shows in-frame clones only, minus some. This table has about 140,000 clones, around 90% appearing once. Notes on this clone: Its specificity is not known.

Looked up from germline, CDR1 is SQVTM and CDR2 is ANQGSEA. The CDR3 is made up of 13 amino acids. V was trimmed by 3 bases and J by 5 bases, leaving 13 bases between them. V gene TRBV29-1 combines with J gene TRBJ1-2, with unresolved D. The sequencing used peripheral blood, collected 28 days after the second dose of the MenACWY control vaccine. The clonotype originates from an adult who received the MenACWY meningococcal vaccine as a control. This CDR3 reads CSVDAREQYGYTF. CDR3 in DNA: TGCAGCGTTGATGCGCGGGAACAGTATGGCTACACCTTC.